This T cell receptor (beta chain) was identified during a study of T cells after posttransplantation cyclophosphamide. Whole-study results and caveats: Blood and skin or GI T cell repertoires showed limited TRB overlap.

The protocol was immunoSEQ multiplex PCR, while the TCRdb copy is restricted to in-frame clones and leaves out a portion. The sample contains about 14,000 clones, none of them singletons. Treatment was busulfan-fludarabine conditioning, a marrow graft, and cyclophosphamide on days +3 and +4. V gave up 4 bases and J gave up 8 bases; unmatched junction bases: 6. The CDR3 runs 15 residues. CDR1 MGHDK and CDR2 SYGVNS come from the germline V gene. This clone has only a few counts. Its antigen is still unknown. The source of this sequence is a female patient in her thirties or forties who received an allogeneic stem cell transplant from a related donor, was CMV-positive, and had no GVHD. Some of the T cells might come from the graft donor. The starting material was PBMCs, obtained 1162 days after allogeneic stem cell transplant with posttransplant cyclophosphamide. The V call is TRBV25-1, the J call TRBJ2-1, with 12 bases identical to TRBD2. As DNA, the CDR3 is TGTGCCAGCAGTGCTCTAGCGGGGGGGGACGATGAGCAGTTCTTC. The encoded protein is CASSALAGGDDEQFF. The entire variable domain, with the rest obtained from reference TRBV25-1 and TRBJ2-1, is as follows: EADIYQTPRYLVIGTGKKITLECSQTMGHDKMYWYQQDPGMELHLIHYSYGVNSTEKGDLSSESTVSRIRTEHFPLTLESARPSHTSQYLCASSALAGGDDEQFFGPGTRLTVL.